A single sample is the source of the 14 T cell receptor beta chains below, sequenced in a study of blood T cell repertoires in COVID-19. TCRdb's table, derived via immunoSEQ multiplex PCR, lists solely in-frame clones and lacks some. The data contain hundreds of thousands of clones, 88% of them seen just once; the ten biggest clones take up about 3%. Sequencing was carried out using PBMCs or T cells enriched from blood (not recorded which). The receptor source for this set is a woman aged 50 to 60 who had recovered from COVID-19.

This chain links TRBV29-1 with TRBJ2-4, with D perhaps TRBD2 (8 bases). The CDR3 contains 17 residues. The V and J ends lost 7 bases and 3 bases respectively, with 25 bases between them. Germline V CDR1 and CDR2: SQVTM, ANQGSEA. CDR3 sequence: CSALTTGYAGGKNIQYF. CDR3 nucleotides: TGCAGCGCCCTGACGACAGGGTATGCGGGAGGCAAAAACATTCAGTACTTC.

This chain links TRBV28 with TRBJ1-2; 7 positions agree with TRBD1. Germline-derived CDR1 and CDR2 are MDHEN and SYDVKM. This CDR3 contains 16 residues. The V gene end was trimmed by 3 bases and the J gene end by 2 bases; junction bases not matched to a gene: 9. CDR3 DNA: TGTGCCAGCAGTTTGGCCAGGGGGACGACAAACTATGGCTACACCTTC. Translating gives CASSLARGTTNYGYTF.

The rearrangement joins TRBV4-3 to TRBJ2-2; 10 bases are a match to TRBD2. The CDR3 has 14 residues. The germline gives CDR1 LGHNA, CDR2 YSLEER. Trimming took 2 bases from V and 6 from J; bases not matched to a gene: 0. The CDR3 bases are TGCGCCAGCAGCCAAAGCGGGAGGGCCGGGGAGCTGTTTTTT. Encoded protein: CASSQSGRAGELFF.

On this clone: Other DNA sequences in this sample translate to the same CDR3. This sequence joins TRBV10-2 and TRBJ1-5, with D perhaps TRBD1 (6 bases). V was trimmed by 0 bases and J by 7 bases, leaving 10 bases between them. Looked up from germline, CDR1 is WSHSY and CDR2 is SAAADI. The CDR3 extends over 14 amino acids. The CDR3 nucleotides read TGCGCCAGCAGTGAGTCCAGGGGTAACCAGCCCCAGCATTTT. This encodes CASSESRGNQPQHF.

V usage is TRBV19 and J usage is TRBJ2-7; 9 nucleotides line up with TRBD2. With V trimmed by 6 bases and J by 4 bases, 4 bases remained unmatched. Germline CDR1 LNHDA, CDR2 SQIVND (reference sequence). This CDR3 is 13 amino acids long. DNA of the CDR3: TGTGCCAGTAGCAGTAGCGGGGGATACGAGCAGTACTTC. It codes for CASSSSGGYEQYF.

This clone came up once. The chain combines TRBV9 with TRBJ2-7; 10 bases are a match to TRBD2. The CDR3 spans 17 residues. The germline V gene encodes CDR1 SGDLS and CDR2 YYNGEE. With V trimmed by 3 bases and J by 0 bases, 9 bases remained unmatched. In DNA form, the CDR3 reads TGTGCCAGCAGCGCGGGACCTAGCGGGAGCCTCTCCTACGAGCAGTACTTC. It codes for CASSAGPSGSLSYEQYF.

The CDR3 DNA reads as TGTGCCAGCAGCCAAGGCGGGACGGCGGGCGAGCAGTACTTC. Amino acids: CASSQGGTAGEQYF. The V call is TRBV4-2, the J call TRBJ2-7; TRBD2 might be the D (6 bases). The CDR3 length is 14 residues. Germline V CDR1 and CDR2: LGHNA, YNFKEQ. Trimming left V 1 base short and J 6 bases short, with 13 bases between.

V is TRBV19 and J is TRBJ2-3, with TRBD1 matching 10 bases. The CDR3 spans 16 residues. The germline gives CDR1 LNHDA, CDR2 SQIVND (reference sequence). J lost 4 bases, V lost 5 bases, and 9 bases had no gene match. The CDR3 coding sequence is TGTGCCAGTAGTTTGCTCGGGACAGGGGTGCCAGATACGCAGTATTTT. Encoded protein: CASSLLGTGVPDTQYF.

J is TRBJ2-7 and V is TRBV4-3; 7 positions agree with TRBD2. The V segment lost 1 base and the J segment 4 bases; nucleotides outside the gene matches: 7. The CDR3 runs 15 residues. Germline-derived CDR1 and CDR2 are LGHNA and YSLEER. This chain's CDR3 is CASSQGLAKGYEQYF. The CDR3 DNA is TGCGCCAGCAGCCAAGGACTAGCCAAGGGGTACGAGCAGTACTTC.

The V and J genes are TRBV5-1 and TRBJ2-1; D might be TRBD2 (5 bases). V lost 0 bases and J 3 bases, leaving 7 bases between the germline ends. Germline CDR1 reads SGHRS; CDR2 reads YFSETQ. The CDR3 is 14 amino acids. The CDR3 DNA follows: TGCGCCAGCAGCTTGGGGACTCGCTACAATGAGCAGTTCTTC. Translated: CASSLGTRYNEQFF.

The rearrangement uses TRBV20-1 and TRBJ2-1, with a possible D match to TRBD2 (6 bases). The CDR3 extends over 14 amino acids. Deletions cut 3 bases from V and 7 bases from J, with 16 bases between. The V gene's germline CDR1 is DFQATT and CDR2 SNEGSKA (reference sequence). The DNA for the CDR3 is TGCAGTGCTAGTCTCCCGGGAGTGTTTAATGAGCAGTTCTTC. Protein product: CSASLPGVFNEQFF.

V gene TRBV4-1 combines with J gene TRBJ2-1; D is perhaps TRBD1 (6 bases). Trimming removed 1 base from V and 13 bases from J, with 17 bases in between. The CDR3 sequence is 14 residues long. From germline, CDR1 is MGHRA and CDR2 YSYEKL. Here the CDR3 DNA reads TGCGCCAGCAGCCAAGGACCAGGGGTAGAGGGACAGTTCTTC. It encodes CASSQGPGVEGQFF.

The gene calls are TRBV5-4 and TRBJ2-5; the D gene is possibly TRBD2 (6 bases). CDR3 length: 17 residues. Trimming left V 1 base short and J 1 base short, with 17 bases between. Germline V gene sequence: CDR1 SGHNT, CDR2 YYREEE (reference sequence). Here the CDR3 DNA reads TGTGCCAGCAGCTTGAGCCGGCTAGCGTTAGTCCAAGAGACCCAGTACTTC. Translating it yields CASSLSRLALVQETQYF.

This CDR3 reads CASSLRLAGPYEQYF. CDR3 coding DNA: TGCGCCAGCAGCTTAAGACTAGCGGGGCCCTACGAGCAGTACTTC. The chain links TRBV5-1 to TRBJ2-7; TRBD2 matches 11 bases. The V gene's germline CDR1 is SGHRS and CDR2 YFSETQ. CDR3 length: 15 amino acids. V dropped 2 bases and J dropped 2; count of bases not matched to a gene: 3.